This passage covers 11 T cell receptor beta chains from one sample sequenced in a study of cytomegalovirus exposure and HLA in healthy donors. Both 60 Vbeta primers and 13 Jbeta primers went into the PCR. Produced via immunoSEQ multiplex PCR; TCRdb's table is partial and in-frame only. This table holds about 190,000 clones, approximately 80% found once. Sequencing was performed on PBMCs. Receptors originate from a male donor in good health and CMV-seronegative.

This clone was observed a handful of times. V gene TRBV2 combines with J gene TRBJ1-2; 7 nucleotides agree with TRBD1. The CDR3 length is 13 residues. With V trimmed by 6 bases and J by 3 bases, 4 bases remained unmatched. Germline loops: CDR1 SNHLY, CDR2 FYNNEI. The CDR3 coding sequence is TGTGCCAGCAGCGCCGGGACAGACTATGGCTACACCTTC. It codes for CASSAGTDYGYTF.

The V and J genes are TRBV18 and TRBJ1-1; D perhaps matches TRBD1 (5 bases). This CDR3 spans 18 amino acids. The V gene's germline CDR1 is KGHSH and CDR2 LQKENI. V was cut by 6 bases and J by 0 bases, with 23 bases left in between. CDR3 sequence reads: CASSFLGTRGWMNTEAFF. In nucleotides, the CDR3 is TGTGCCAGCTCGTTTTTAGGAACGCGGGGGTGGATGAACACTGAAGCTTTCTTT.

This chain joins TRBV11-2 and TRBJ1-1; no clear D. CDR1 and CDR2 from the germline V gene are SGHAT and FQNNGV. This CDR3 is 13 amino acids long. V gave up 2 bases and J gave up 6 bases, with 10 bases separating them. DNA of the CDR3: TGTGCCAGCAGCTTACGGGGAGTCGCTGAAGCTTTCTTT. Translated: CASSLRGVAEAFF.

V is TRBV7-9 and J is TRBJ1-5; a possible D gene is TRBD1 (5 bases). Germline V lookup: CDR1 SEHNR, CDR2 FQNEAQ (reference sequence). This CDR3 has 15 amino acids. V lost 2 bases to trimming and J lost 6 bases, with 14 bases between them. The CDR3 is CASSLSGDVIQPQHF. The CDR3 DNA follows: TGTGCCAGCAGCTTAAGCGGGGACGTCATTCAGCCCCAGCATTTT.

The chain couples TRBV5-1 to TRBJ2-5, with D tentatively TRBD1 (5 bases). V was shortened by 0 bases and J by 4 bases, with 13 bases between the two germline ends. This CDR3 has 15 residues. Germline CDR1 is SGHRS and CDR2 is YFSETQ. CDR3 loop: CASSLGTGWGETQYF. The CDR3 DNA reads TGCGCCAGCAGCTTGGGTACAGGTTGGGGAGAGACCCAGTACTTC.

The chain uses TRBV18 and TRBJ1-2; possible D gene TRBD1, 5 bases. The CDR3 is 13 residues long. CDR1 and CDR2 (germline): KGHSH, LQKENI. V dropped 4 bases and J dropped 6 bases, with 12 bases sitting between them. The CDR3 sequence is CASSLQGQDGYTF. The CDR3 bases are TGTGCCAGCTCACTTCAGGGCCAGGATGGCTACACCTTC.

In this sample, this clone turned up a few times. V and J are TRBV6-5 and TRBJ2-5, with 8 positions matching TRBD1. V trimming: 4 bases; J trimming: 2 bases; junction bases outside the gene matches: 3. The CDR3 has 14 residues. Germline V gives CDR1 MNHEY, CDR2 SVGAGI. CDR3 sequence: CASSFGQGQETQYF. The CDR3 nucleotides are TGTGCCAGCAGTTTTGGACAGGGACAAGAGACCCAGTACTTC.

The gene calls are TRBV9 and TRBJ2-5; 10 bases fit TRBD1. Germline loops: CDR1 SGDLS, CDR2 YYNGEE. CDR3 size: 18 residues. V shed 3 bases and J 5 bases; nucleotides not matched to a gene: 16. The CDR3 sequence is CASSGGRQGAGGKETQYF. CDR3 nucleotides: TGTGCCAGCAGCGGGGGGCGACAGGGGGCAGGTGGGAAGGAGACCCAGTACTTC.

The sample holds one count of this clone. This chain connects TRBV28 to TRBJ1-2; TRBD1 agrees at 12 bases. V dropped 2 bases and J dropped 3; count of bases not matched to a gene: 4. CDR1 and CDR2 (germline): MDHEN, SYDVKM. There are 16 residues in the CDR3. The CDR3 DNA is TGTGCCAGCAGTTTAGGGACAGGGGGCCCCGACTATGGCTACACCTTC. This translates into CASSLGTGGPDYGYTF.

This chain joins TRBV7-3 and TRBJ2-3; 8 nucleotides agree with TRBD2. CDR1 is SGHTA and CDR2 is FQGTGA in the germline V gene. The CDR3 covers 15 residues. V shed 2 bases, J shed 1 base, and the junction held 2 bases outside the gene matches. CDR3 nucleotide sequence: TGTGCCAGCAGCTTAGGAGCGGGGGGCACAGATACGCAGTATTTT. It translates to CASSLGAGGTDTQYF.

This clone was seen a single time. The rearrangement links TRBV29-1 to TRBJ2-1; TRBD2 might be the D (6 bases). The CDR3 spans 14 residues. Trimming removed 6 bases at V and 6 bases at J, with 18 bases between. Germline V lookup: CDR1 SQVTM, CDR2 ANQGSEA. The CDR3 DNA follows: TGCAGCGTCGGGTCAGGGCTAGCGATCAATGAGCAGTTCTTC. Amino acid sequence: CSVGSGLAINEQFF.